Described below is a single T cell receptor beta chain sequence and its context. The antigen is undetermined. The sample belongs to a study of cytomegalovirus exposure and HLA in healthy donors. Study observations and caveats: Common viral pathogens seemed to be connected with several of the most significant clusters, according to a later analysis. Some V segments, including TRBV6-2 and TRBV6-3, were excluded as indistinguishable.

With 60 Vbeta and 13 Jbeta primers, the PCR was carried out. Sequencing used immunoSEQ multiplex PCR; TCRdb keeps in-frame clones, though not all of them. The sample contains 85,000 to 90,000 clones, over 80% of which appear only once. V lost 7 bases, J lost 6 bases, and 15 bases lay in between. The CDR3 extends over 14 amino acids. CDR1 is LNHDA and CDR2 is SQIVND in the germline V gene (reference sequence). This rearrangement joins TRBV19 to TRBJ2-2; D possibly corresponds to TRBD2 (5 bases). The receptor was isolated from a man aged 18-30 years in good health and CMV-seronegative. The sequencing input was PBMCs. In nucleotides, the CDR3 is TGTGCCAGTAAATACGGAGGCCCCGCCGGGGAGCTGTTTTTT. This encodes CASKYGGPAGELFF.